The rows below give T cell receptor beta chains drawn from one sample of a study of T cells in Graves' hyperthyroidism and ophthalmopathy. TCRdb analysed the multiplex PCR reads with MiXCR anew, one entry per CDR3 protein. The sample shows 300,000 to 400,000 distinct CDR3 sequences, 14% of them seen only once. Sequencing used blood. The receptors here all came from a woman aged 60 to 75 with Graves' hyperthyroidism. CDR3s include the opening cysteine and the closing phenylalanine or tryptophan. The order of the fields is J gene, V gene, CDR3 protein.

J: TRBJ1-1; V: TRBV11-2; CDR3: CASSLIQGFETEAFF
J: TRBJ1-1; V: TRBV5-1; CDR3: CASSFRDEAFF
J: TRBJ2-5; V: TRBV2; CDR3: CASSEGLTLQETQYF
J: TRBJ2-1; V: TRBV7-3; CDR3: CASSQDIYNEQFF
J: TRBJ2-7; V: TRBV29-1; CDR3: CSAKLPSGEQYF
J: TRBJ1-1; V: TRBV27; CDR3: CASTAGGINTEAFF
J: TRBJ1-4; V: TRBV20-1; CDR3: CSAPSVPTNEKLFF
J: TRBJ2-2; V: TRBV24-1; CDR3: CATSVAGTGTGELFF
J: TRBJ1-5; V: TRBV28; CDR3: CASLTGQGDQPQHF
J: TRBJ2-3; V: TRBV5-4; CDR3: CASSLQGSDTQYF
J: TRBJ2-3; V: TRBV20-1; CDR3: CSASLPSGTSSTDTQYF
J: TRBJ1-2; V: TRBV7-2; CDR3: CASSSTGQYGYTF